The 3 T cell receptor beta chains in this list originate from one sample, sequenced in a study of T cells after yellow fever vaccination (dated by TCRdb to 2018 to 2020). The sample's treatment or condition label, decoded: live attenuated yellow fever vaccine strain. Libraries were constructed by 5' RACE. TCRdb shows the sequencer as Illumina HiSeq 2500. Clones were called with MiXCR by TCRdb after fastp trimmed the public reads at Q25, and only in-frame beta chains were retained. Rows are combined by CDR3 protein, so each entry shows the most common genes and DNA. In all, the sample holds approximately 510,000 distinct CDR3 sequences, and about a fifth of those were seen once. The ten most abundant clones make up about a sixth of the sample. This specimen was PBMCs, taken approximately 20 days after the first yellow fever vaccination. Receptor source: a man aged 18 to 29 who received the YFV17D yellow fever vaccine.

This sequence joins TRBV6-5 and TRBJ1-5; the D gene is possibly TRBD1 (6 bases). The CDR3 has 15 amino acids. Deletions cut 4 bases from V and 3 bases from J, with 13 bases between. CDR1 is MNHEY and CDR2 is SVGAGI in the germline V gene. The CDR3 is CASSLRGNPNQPQHF. In DNA, the CDR3 is TGTGCCAGCAGTTTAAGGGGGAACCCCAATCAGCCCCAGCATTTT.

This clonotype was counted ten times or more. CDR3 bases: TGTGCCAGCAGCGCCCCCGGGACAGGGATCCCCTATGGCTACACCTTC. Its translation: CASSAPGTGIPYGYTF. The chain is built from TRBV9 and TRBJ1-2; 9 positions match TRBD1. Germline values: CDR1 SGDLS, CDR2 YYNGEE. The CDR3 sequence is 16 residues long. V gave up 3 bases and J gave up 4 bases; unmatched junction bases: 10.

This clonotype was observed a few times. The chain uses TRBV11-2 and TRBJ1-6; D is perhaps TRBD1 (6 bases). This CDR3 has 19 residues. The germline V and J ends were trimmed by 7 bases and 7 bases, with 29 bases remaining between them. Germline V gene lookup returns CDR1 SGHAT and CDR2 FQNNGV. The CDR3 bases are TGTGCCAGCAAACTACGTCTACAAGCTGGTGGACAGAGAAATTCACCCCTCCACTTT. Protein product: CASKLRLQAGGQRNSPLHF.